The present TCR beta chain was sequenced within a study of OX40 agonist ivuxolimab in advanced cancers. Study-wide background: Ivuxolimab doses were 0.01, 0.1, 0.3, 1.5, 3 or 10 mg/kg every 2 weeks. Patients with hepatocellular carcinoma, melanoma, renal cell or head and neck cancer made up the dose-escalation patients. Whole-study findings and limits: Still undetermined is the antigen specificity of the expanded peripheral T cells.

This CDR3 contains 16 residues. Germline CDR1 SGHRS, CDR2 YFSETQ. V gave up 0 bases and J gave up 5 bases; unmatched junction bases: 8. This clone appeared a single time. Its antigen is unknown. Sequencing was performed with immunoSEQ multiplex PCR; in TCRdb, only in-frame clones are kept and a portion is missing. Seen here are roughly 35,000 clones, 82% observed once, and the top ten hold 1.5% to 2%. The study sampled blood at baseline, cycle 4 day 1, and cycle 7 day 1. The origin of this receptor is an adult with an advanced solid tumor such as melanoma, head and neck, liver or kidney cancer. The rearrangement links TRBV5-1 to TRBJ2-5; 9 nucleotides align to TRBD1. Sequenced material: CD4+ or CD8+ T cells sorted from blood, taken in a trial of the OX40 agonist ivuxolimab. This chain's CDR3 is CASSLDTGGAQETQYF. CDR3 bases: TGCGCCAGCAGCTTGGACACAGGGGGCGCTCAGGAGACCCAGTACTTC.